This T cell receptor beta chain was sequenced during a study of blood T cells in healthy people across ages. The CDR3 has 14 residues. CDR1 is SGHKS, CDR2 YYEKEE, per germline (reference sequence). With 0 bases removed from V and 6 bases from J, the gap between germline ends came to 9 bases. The second PCR ran roughly 6 to 12 cycles with a sample-barcoded 5' primer and J-beta primers. TCRdb re-analysed the 5' RACE reads in MiXCR, keeping a single row per CDR3 protein. Counted here are 500,000 to 650,000 distinct CDR3 sequences, 25% to 35% occurring once; the ten biggest clones make up 3% to 4.5%. In its sample, this clonotype was seen a few times. These data also featured in a second study, about T cells of mothers and their children.

The J gene is TRBJ1-4, the V gene TRBV5-5; possibly TRBD1 for D (6 bases). The source of this sequence is a boy aged 2 to 10 in good health. Sequencing used blood. CDR3 nucleotides: TGTGCCAGCAGCTTGGGACAGGTTGATGAAAAACTGTTTTTT. Its protein is CASSLGQVDEKLFF. Full variable domain (remainder filled in from reference TRBV5-5 and TRBJ1-4): DAGVTQSPTHLIKTRGQQVTLRCSPISGHKSVSWYQQVLGQGPQFIFQYYEKEERGRGNFPDRFSARQFPNYSSELNVNALLLGDSALYLCASSLGQVDEKLFFGSGTQLSVL.